The rows below give T cell receptor beta chains drawn from one sample of a study of blood T cell repertoires in COVID-19. Sequencing was performed with immunoSEQ multiplex PCR; in TCRdb, only in-frame clones are kept and a portion is missing. The profile shows about 320,000 clones, about nine tenths of them singletons. Sequencing used PBMCs or T cells enriched from blood (not recorded which). The receptors derive from a man in his 60s who had recovered from COVID-19. The CDR3 runs from the conserved cysteine through the conserved F or W. The order of the fields is D gene, clone size, V gene, J gene, CDR3 DNA, CDR3 protein. D genes are given only for firm matches. Clone sizes are given selectively: once, few, many, or a class where the clone is expanded.

d_call: NA; clone_size: NA; v_call: TRBV12-5; j_call: TRBJ1-1; cdr3_nt: TGTGCTAGTGGTTTGGTACGCTGGGGACACACTTACATGAACACTGAAGCTTTCTTT; cdr3_aa: CASGLVRWGHTYMNTEAFF
d_call: TRBD1; clone_size: once; v_call: TRBV9; j_call: TRBJ1-2; cdr3_nt: TGTGCCAGCAGCGCAGGGACAGAATATGGCTACACCTTC; cdr3_aa: CASSAGTEYGYTF
d_call: TRBD1; clone_size: NA; v_call: TRBV27; j_call: TRBJ1-5; cdr3_nt: TGTGCCAGCAGCCTGACAGGGATTCAGCCCCAGCATTTT; cdr3_aa: CASSLTGIQPQHF
d_call: NA; clone_size: NA; v_call: TRBV2; j_call: TRBJ1-5; cdr3_nt: TGTGCCAGCAGGGATCCCAGGGGCAGAGGTGCGGTGGGTCAGCCCCAGCATTTT; cdr3_aa: CASRDPRGRGAVGQPQHF
d_call: TRBD1; clone_size: NA; v_call: TRBV11-2; j_call: TRBJ1-1; cdr3_nt: TGTGCCAGCAGCTTAGAGTCAGGGGGATTGGAAGCTTTCTTT; cdr3_aa: CASSLESGGLEAFF
d_call: TRBD1; clone_size: NA; v_call: TRBV7-2; j_call: TRBJ1-6; cdr3_nt: TGTGCCAGCAGCATCTCCGGGACAGCGAATTCACCCCTCCACTTT; cdr3_aa: CASSISGTANSPLHF
d_call: NA; clone_size: NA; v_call: TRBV7-2; j_call: TRBJ1-5; cdr3_nt: TGTGCCAGCAGCTTAAGGGGAAGTAGCAATCAGCCCCAGCATTTT; cdr3_aa: CASSLRGSSNQPQHF
d_call: TRBD2; clone_size: NA; v_call: TRBV3-1/TRBV3-2; j_call: TRBJ2-1; cdr3_nt: TGTGCCAGCAGCCAAGCACGGGAGGGCCCGGGGAATGAGCAGTTCTTC; cdr3_aa: CASSQAREGPGNEQFF
d_call: NA; clone_size: few; v_call: TRBV3-1/TRBV3-2; j_call: TRBJ1-2; cdr3_nt: TGTGCCAGCAGCCCACCCCTTAGGTGGGGCGGCTACACCTTC; cdr3_aa: CASSPPLRWGGYTF
d_call: TRBD1; clone_size: NA; v_call: TRBV5-1; j_call: TRBJ2-2; cdr3_nt: TGCGCCAGCAGCTTGGGGACAGGTCGTGCGGGGGAGCTGTTTTTT; cdr3_aa: CASSLGTGRAGELFF
d_call: NA; clone_size: once; v_call: TRBV18; j_call: TRBJ1-5; cdr3_nt: TGTGCCAGCTCACCAAACGGGAATAGCAATCAGCCCCAGCATTTT; cdr3_aa: CASSPNGNSNQPQHF
d_call: TRBD1; clone_size: NA; v_call: TRBV19; j_call: TRBJ1-5; cdr3_nt: TGTGCCAGTAGTCCCGGGGGACAGGTTTTTAGTCAGCCCCAGCATTTT; cdr3_aa: CASSPGGQVFSQPQHF
d_call: TRBD2; clone_size: NA; v_call: TRBV18; j_call: TRBJ2-1; cdr3_nt: TGTGCCAGCTCACCTGTAACCCTAGCGGGGGAGTACAATGAGCAGTTCTTC; cdr3_aa: CASSPVTLAGEYNEQFF
d_call: TRBD1; clone_size: NA; v_call: TRBV28; j_call: TRBJ1-5; cdr3_nt: TGTGCCAGCAGCAACGGACAGGGTAATAATCAGCCCCAGCATTTT; cdr3_aa: CASSNGQGNNQPQHF
d_call: TRBD1; clone_size: NA; v_call: TRBV5-6; j_call: TRBJ1-6; cdr3_nt: TGTGCCAGCAGCACCCGGACAGGGGGATGGAATAATTCACCCCTCCACTTT; cdr3_aa: CASSTRTGGWNNSPLHF